The present TCR beta chain was sequenced within a study of blood T cells in healthy people across ages. Across the whole study: Template switching caught about one barcoded beta molecule for each two T cells. Study-level results: A roughly linear age-dependent decrease characterized TCR beta diversity per million T cells.

The V and J ends lost 6 bases and 8 bases, in that order; junction bases with no gene match: 13. CDR1 SQVTM and CDR2 ANQGSEA come from the germline V gene. The CDR3 extends over 14 amino acids. Concerning this clonotype itself: Antigen unknown.

A sample-barcoded 5' primer and a J-beta primer mix were used in a second PCR of about 7 to 11 cycles. Using its own MiXCR run on the 5' RACE reads, TCRdb lists one record per CDR3 protein. Of approximately 800,000 distinct CDR3 sequences in the sample, less than 70% were seen once. The sequenced sample was blood. The sequence derives from an elderly man in good health. The V gene is TRBV29-1, the J gene TRBJ2-1; TRBD2 matches 7 bases. The CDR3 bases are TGCAGCGTCCCTCCAGCGGGATACTTTGATGAGCAGTTCTTC. Translation: CSVPPAGYFDEQFF.